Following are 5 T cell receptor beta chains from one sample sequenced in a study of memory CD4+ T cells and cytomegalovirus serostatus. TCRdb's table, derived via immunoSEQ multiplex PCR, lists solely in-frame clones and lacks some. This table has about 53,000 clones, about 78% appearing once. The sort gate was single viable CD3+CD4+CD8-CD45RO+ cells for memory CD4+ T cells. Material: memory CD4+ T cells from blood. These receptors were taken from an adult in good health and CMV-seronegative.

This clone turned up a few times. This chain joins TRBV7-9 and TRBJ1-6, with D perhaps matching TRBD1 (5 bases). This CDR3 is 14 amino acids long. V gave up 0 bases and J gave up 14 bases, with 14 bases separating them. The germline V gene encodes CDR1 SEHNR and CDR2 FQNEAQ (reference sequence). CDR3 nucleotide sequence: TGTGCCAGCAGCTTAGCGGCAGGGACCCCTTCCCTCCACTTT. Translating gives CASSLAAGTPSLHF.

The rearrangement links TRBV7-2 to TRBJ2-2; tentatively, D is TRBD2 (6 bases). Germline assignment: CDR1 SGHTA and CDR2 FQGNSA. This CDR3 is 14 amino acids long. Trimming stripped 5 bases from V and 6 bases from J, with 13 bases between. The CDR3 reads CASSRTGTAGELFF. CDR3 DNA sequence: TGTGCCAGCAGCCGCACCGGGACTGCCGGGGAGCTGTTTTTT.

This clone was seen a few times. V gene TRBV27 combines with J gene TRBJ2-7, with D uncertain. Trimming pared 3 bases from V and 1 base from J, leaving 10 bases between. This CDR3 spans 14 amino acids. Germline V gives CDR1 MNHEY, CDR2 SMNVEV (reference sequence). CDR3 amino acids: CASSFIVRSYEQYF. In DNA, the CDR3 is TGTGCCAGCAGTTTTATTGTGCGTTCCTACGAGCAGTACTTC.

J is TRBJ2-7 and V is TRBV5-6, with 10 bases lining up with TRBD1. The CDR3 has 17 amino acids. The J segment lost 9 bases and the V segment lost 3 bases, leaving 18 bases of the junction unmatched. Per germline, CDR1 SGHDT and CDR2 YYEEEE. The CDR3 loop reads CASSSYLWDRGFNGQYF. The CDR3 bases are TGTGCCAGCAGCTCCTACCTATGGGACAGGGGTTTCAACGGGCAGTACTTC.

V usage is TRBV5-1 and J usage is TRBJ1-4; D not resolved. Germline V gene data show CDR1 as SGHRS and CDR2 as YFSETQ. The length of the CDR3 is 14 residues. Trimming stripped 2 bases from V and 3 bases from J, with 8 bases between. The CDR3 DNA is TGCGCCAGCAGCTTTTGGGCTCCTAATGAAAAACTGTTTTTT. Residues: CASSFWAPNEKLFF.